These 20 T cell receptor beta chains came from one sample sequenced in a study of metastatic and nonmetastatic thyroid tumors. No patient received treatment before thyroid surgery. TCRdb ran MiXCR on the PCR reads. This table has about 19,000 clones, less than 30% appearing once. Sequencing was carried out using blood. Source of these receptors: a male donor with papillary thyroid cancer or a benign thyroid nodule (not recorded which). Some clones in this sample may be carry-over from other donors' samples.

By share, this clone counts as medium-sized. The V and J genes are TRBV6-4 and TRBJ2-1, with D perhaps matching TRBD1 or TRBD2 (5 bases each). The length of the CDR3 is 13 residues. Trimming pared 4 bases from V and 5 bases from J, leaving 9 bases between. Per the germline V gene, CDR1 is MRHNA and CDR2 is SNTAGT. The CDR3 is CASSAGTHNEQFF. CDR3 nucleotide sequence: TGTGCCAGCAGTGCCGGGACCCACAATGAGCAGTTCTTC.

This clone was recorded at least ten times. The chain combines TRBV19 with TRBJ2-1; 13 bases map to TRBD2. In germline, CDR1 is LNHDA, CDR2 SQIVND (reference sequence). With V trimmed by 0 bases and J by 4 bases, 3 bases remained unmatched. The CDR3 runs 17 residues. CDR3 coding DNA: TGTGCCAGTAGTATAGAGACTAGCGGGAGGTCATACAATGAGCAGTTCTTC. This translates into CASSIETSGRSYNEQFF. Full variable domain (rest looked up from reference TRBV19 and TRBJ2-1): DGGITQSPKYLFRKEGQNVTLSCEQNLNHDAMYWYRQDPGQGLRLIYYSQIVNDFQKGDIAEGYSVSREKKESFPLTVTSAQKNPTAFYLCASSIETSGRSYNEQFFGPGTRLTVL.

This clone was counted ten times or more. The chain employs TRBV11-2 and TRBJ1-1; D is unclear. The CDR3 runs to 12 residues. V was clipped by 5 bases and J by 1 base, with 5 bases between them. The V gene's germline CDR1 is SGHAT and CDR2 FQNNGV. CDR3 loop: CASSTKNTEAFF. CDR3 DNA sequence: TGTGCCAGCAGCACGAAGAACACTGAAGCTTTCTTT.

This chain links TRBV5-1 with TRBJ2-2; unclear D gene. Trimming took off 0 bases at V and 6 bases at J, with 9 bases between the two ends. The CDR3 has 14 amino acids. Germline loops: CDR1 SGHRS, CDR2 YFSETQ. The CDR3 bases are TGCGCCAGCAGCTTGGTTAAACCGGCCGGGGAGCTGTTTTTT. This codes for CASSLVKPAGELFF.

This clone was observed at least ten times. The chain joins TRBV28 to TRBJ1-5; D unresolved. Trimming removed 6 bases at V and 4 bases at J, with 10 bases between. The CDR3 covers 13 residues. In germline, CDR1 is MDHEN, CDR2 SYDVKM. The CDR3 coding sequence is TGTGCCAGCAGCCTCCGATCGAATCAGCCCCAGCATTTT. This gives the protein CASSLRSNQPQHF.

This clone is medium-sized in the sample. The chain carries TRBV11-3 and TRBJ2-1, with TRBD2 matching over 7 bases. J lost 3 bases, V lost 3 bases, and 8 bases had no gene match. The CDR3 length is 16 residues. Per germline, CDR1 SGHNT and CDR2 YENEEA. The CDR3 region is CASSFGGGGVYNEQFF. CDR3 in DNA: TGTGCCAGCAGCTTTGGTGGCGGGGGAGTCTACAATGAGCAGTTCTTC.

By share, this clone ranks as medium-sized. CDR3 residues: CASSLGRGQPQHF. The DNA for the CDR3 is TGTGCCAGCAGCCTCGGCAGGGGGCAGCCCCAGCATTTT. The genes are TRBV6-1 and TRBJ1-5, with TRBD1 matching 7 bases. Germline-derived CDR1 and CDR2 are MNHNS and SASEGT. V was clipped by 6 bases and J by 7 bases; unmatched bases: 6. The CDR3 length is 13 residues.

Note on this clone: At one end, the junction sequence differs from germline, possibly due to a read error. Other DNA sequences of this sample code for an identical CDR3. The genes are TRBV9 and TRBJ2-7; D gene ambiguous. This CDR3 region has 13 residues. Germline CDR1 SGDLS, CDR2 YYNGEE. CDR3 loop: CASSGDVGLEQYF. The CDR3 region has the DNA TGTGCCAGCAGCGGCGATGTGGGCCTCGAGCAATACTTC. Using reference TRBV9 and TRBJ2-7 for the parts outside the CDR3, the full variable domain is DSGVTQTPKHLITATGQRVTLRCSPRSGDLSVYWYQQSLDQGLQFLIQYYNGEERAKGNILERFSAQQFPDLHSELNLSSLELGDSALYFCASSGDVGLEQYFGPGTRLTVT.

In this sample, this clone turned up a few times. The chain carries TRBV20-1 and TRBJ2-3, with 9 positions matching TRBD2. The CDR3 has 16 residues. Germline CDR1 is DFQATT and CDR2 is SNEGSKA (reference sequence). V shed 3 bases, J shed 2 bases, and the junction held 9 bases outside the gene matches. CDR3 sequence reads: CSASPRLAEDTDTQYF. CDR3 nucleotides: TGCAGTGCTAGCCCCCGACTAGCGGAGGACACAGATACGCAGTATTTT.

The genes are TRBV28 and TRBJ2-7, with D unclear. Germline CDR1 and CDR2: MDHEN and SYDVKM. V dropped 3 bases and J dropped 4 bases, with 4 bases sitting between them. This CDR3 is 11 amino acids long. This CDR3 is CASSFQYEQYF. The CDR3 region has the DNA TGTGCCAGCAGTTTTCAATACGAGCAGTACTTC.

This chain connects TRBV7-8 to TRBJ2-7; D is unresolved. V gave up 2 bases and J gave up 2 bases, with 10 bases separating them. Germline lookup yields CDR1 SGHVS and CDR2 FQNEAQ. CDR3 length: 14 residues. CDR3 coding DNA: TGTGCCAGCAGCTTACCCCAAGTCCCCTACGAGCAGTACTTC. Its translation: CASSLPQVPYEQYF.

This clone was observed a few times. The genes are TRBV19 and TRBJ1-5; D is uncertain. The germline V gene encodes CDR1 LNHDA and CDR2 SQIVND (reference sequence). CDR3 length: 13 amino acids. V was pared by 3 bases and J by 7 bases, with 10 bases between. The CDR3 coding sequence is TGTGCCAGTAGTATCGAAAGGCGCCAGCCCCAGCATTTT. It is translated as CASSIERRQPQHF.

This chain connects TRBV30 to TRBJ2-7, with TRBD1 matching over 7 bases. This CDR3 comprises 13 residues. CDR1 is GTSNPN, CDR2 SVGIG, per germline (reference sequence). V dropped 0 bases and J dropped 3; count of bases not matched to a gene: 2. The CDR3 protein is CAWSVGTDYEQYF. The CDR3 nucleotides read TGTGCCTGGAGTGTAGGGACAGACTACGAGCAGTACTTC.

This clone was counted many times. A single base separates this from a much larger clone, so it may be a read error. The V and J genes are TRBV11-1 and TRBJ2-3, with a weak D call TRBD1 (5 bases). Trimming pared 4 bases from V and 6 bases from J, leaving 23 bases between. This CDR3 is 17 amino acids long. CDR1 is SGHAT and CDR2 is FQDESV in the germline V gene (reference sequence). Here the CDR3 DNA reads TGTGCCAGCAGCTCACAACACGTTCCAGGGTTACGGGATACGCAGTATTTT. It specifies CASSSQHVPGLRDTQYF.

By its share, this clone is medium-sized. This chain uses TRBV28 with TRBJ1-2; no clear D gene. Germline-derived CDR1 and CDR2 are MDHEN and SYDVKM. The CDR3 spans 16 residues. The V end lost 4 bases, the J end lost 7 bases, and 22 bases lay between the germline ends. The CDR3 nucleotides are TGTGCCAGCAGTTCCCTATGGCCAGCGACTCACTCTGGCTACACCTTC. Translation gives CASSSLWPATHSGYTF.

This clone has ten or more counts. The genes are TRBV20-1 and TRBJ2-7; maybe TRBD1 (6 bases). Germline CDR1 DFQATT, CDR2 SNEGSKA (reference sequence). The CDR3 runs 11 residues. Trimming left V 3 bases short and J 5 bases short, with 8 bases between. The CDR3, as DNA: TGCAGTGCTAGGGGACATGACGAGCAGTACTTC. Amino acids: CSARGHDEQYF.

This clone was counted only a few times. The V gene is TRBV27, the J gene TRBJ2-5, with 14 bases aligning to TRBD2. Trimming took 4 bases from V and 2 from J; bases not matched to a gene: 3. The CDR3 spans 16 residues. Germline values: CDR1 MNHEY, CDR2 SMNVEV (reference sequence). Written as DNA, the CDR3 is TGTGCCAGCAGTTCGGGACTAGCGGGAGTTCAAGAGACCCAGTACTTC. As protein: CASSSGLAGVQETQYF.

There are a few counts of this clone. Because it lacks the conserved phenylalanine or tryptophan at the end, this CDR3 is likely a read error. V gene TRBV6-2 or TRBV6-3 combines with J gene TRBJ1-2; D not resolved. The ends were cut back, 2 bases at V and 3 bases at J, with 7 bases in the middle. This CDR3 spans 13 amino acids. Per the germline V gene, CDR1 is MNHEY and CDR2 is SVGEGT. The CDR3 spells CASSYAGDYGYTL. CDR3 nucleotides: TGTGCCAGCAGTTACGCTGGGGACTATGGCTACACCCTC.

The chain is built from TRBV5-1 and TRBJ2-5; no clear D gene. Per the germline V gene, CDR1 is SGHRS and CDR2 is YFSETQ. V was pared by 0 bases and J by 2 bases, with 8 bases between. This CDR3 comprises 14 residues. The CDR3 coding sequence is TGCGCCAGCAGCTTGGAACCGTCGCAAGAGACCCAGTACTTC. It is translated as CASSLEPSQETQYF.

By proportion, this clone is medium-sized (0.01 to 0.1%). The rearrangement joins TRBV24-1 to TRBJ2-3; 8 bases map to TRBD1. V lost 6 bases to trimming and J lost 5 bases; unmatched junction nucleotides: 6. Germline CDR1 KGHDR, CDR2 SFDVKD. This CDR3 comprises 14 residues. CDR3 coding DNA: TGTGCCACCAGTTACGCAGGGGGCCGAGATACGCAGTATTTT. It codes for CATSYAGGRDTQYF.